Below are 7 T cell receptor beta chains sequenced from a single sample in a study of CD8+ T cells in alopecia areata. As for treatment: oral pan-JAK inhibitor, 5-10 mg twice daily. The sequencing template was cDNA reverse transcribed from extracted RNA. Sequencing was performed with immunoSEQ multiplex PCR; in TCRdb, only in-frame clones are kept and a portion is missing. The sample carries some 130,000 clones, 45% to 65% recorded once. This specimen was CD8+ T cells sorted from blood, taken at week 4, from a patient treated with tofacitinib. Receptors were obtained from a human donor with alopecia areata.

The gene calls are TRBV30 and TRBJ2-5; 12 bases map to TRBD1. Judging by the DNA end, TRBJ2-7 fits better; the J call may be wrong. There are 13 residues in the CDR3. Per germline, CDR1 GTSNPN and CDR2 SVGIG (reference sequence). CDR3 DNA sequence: TGTGCCTGGAGTTGGGACAGGGGGCTCGAGCAGTACTTC. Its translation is CAWSWDRGLEQYF.

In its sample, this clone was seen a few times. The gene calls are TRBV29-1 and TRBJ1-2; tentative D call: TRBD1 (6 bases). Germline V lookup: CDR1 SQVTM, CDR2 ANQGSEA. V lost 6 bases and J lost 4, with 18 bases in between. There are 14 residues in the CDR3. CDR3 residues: CSVDSPGHSYGYTF. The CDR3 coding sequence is TGCAGCGTCGACAGTCCGGGACACTCCTATGGCTACACCTTC. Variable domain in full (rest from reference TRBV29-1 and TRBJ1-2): SAVISQKPSRDICQRGTSLTIQCQVDSQVTMMFWYRQQPGQSLTLIATANQGSEATYESGFVIDKFPISRPNLTFSTLTVSNMSPEDSSIYLCSVDSPGHSYGYTFGSGTRLTVV.

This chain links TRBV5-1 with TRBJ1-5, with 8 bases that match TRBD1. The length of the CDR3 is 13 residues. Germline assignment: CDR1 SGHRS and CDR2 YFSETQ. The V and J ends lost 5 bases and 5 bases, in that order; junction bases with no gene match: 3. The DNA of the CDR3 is TGCGCCAGCAGTACAGGGGGGGATCAGCCCCAGCATTTT. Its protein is CASSTGGDQPQHF.

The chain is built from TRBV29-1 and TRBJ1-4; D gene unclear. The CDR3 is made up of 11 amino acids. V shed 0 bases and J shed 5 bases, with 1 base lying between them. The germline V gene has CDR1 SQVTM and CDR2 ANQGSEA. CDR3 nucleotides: TGCAGCGTTGAAGAGAATGAAAAACTGTTTTTT. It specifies CSVEENEKLFF.

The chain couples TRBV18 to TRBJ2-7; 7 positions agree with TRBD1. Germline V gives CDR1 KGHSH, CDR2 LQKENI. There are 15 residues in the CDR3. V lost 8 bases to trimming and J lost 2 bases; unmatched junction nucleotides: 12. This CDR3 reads CASQPATGSAYEQYF. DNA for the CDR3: TGTGCCAGCCAACCCGCGACAGGGAGCGCCTACGAGCAGTACTTC.

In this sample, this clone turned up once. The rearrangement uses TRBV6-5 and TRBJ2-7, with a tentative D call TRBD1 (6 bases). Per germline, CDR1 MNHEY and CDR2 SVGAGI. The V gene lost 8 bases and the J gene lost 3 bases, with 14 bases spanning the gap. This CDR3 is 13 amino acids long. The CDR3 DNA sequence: TGTGCCAGCCTGGACAGCCATTTCTACGAGCAGTACTTC. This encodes CASLDSHFYEQYF.

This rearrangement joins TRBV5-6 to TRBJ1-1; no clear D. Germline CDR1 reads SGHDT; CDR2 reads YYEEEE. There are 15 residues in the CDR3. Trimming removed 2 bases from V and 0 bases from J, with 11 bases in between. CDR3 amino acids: CASSFLSEMNTEAFF. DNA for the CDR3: TGTGCCAGCAGCTTTCTTTCGGAAATGAACACTGAAGCTTTCTTT.